Described below is a single T cell receptor beta chain sequence and its context. The antigen it recognizes is unknown. Base quality data are lacking; no much larger clone is found one base away. TCRbeta CDR3 regions were amplified from genomic DNA by means of the immunoSEQ Assay, a bias-controlled multiplex PCR. In the paper's pipeline: The number of nucleated cells in each sample was estimated from the amplification of reference gene primers within the assay. To quantify the absolute abundance of each unique TCRbeta CDR3 rearrangement, sequence reads were collapsed and filtered. For each sample, productive Simpson clonality was calculated by taking the square root of Simpson's diversity index across productive rearrangements. TCRdb retrieved this table from immuneACCESS and kept in-frame rearrangements only. Not all clones are present; in checked studies, unresolved V genes account for under half, and no reason is known for the remainder. V, J and clone size were drawn from that table, and D and trimming were deduced from the DNA. The sample records about 50,000 clones, 90% to 95% of which are singletons. The biggest ten clones account for about 10% of the sample.

This record belongs to a study of blood T cell repertoires in COVID-19 (dated by TCRdb to the early 2020s). Regarding the study in general: Samples from collaborators originated in the United States, Italy and Spain and spanned both the acute and convalescent phases of COVID-19. Subjects who had been exposed to COVID-19, were actively infected with it, or had recovered from it provided the deeply sampled blood TCRbeta repertoires that made up the dataset. Where available, HLA class I and class II types were taken from metadata supplied by the sample provider and were not determined by assay-based typing. The material from the prospective study consisted of cDNA or gDNA derived from T cells, B-cell-depleted T cells, or PBMCs. Samples were obtained from the ongoing ImmuneRACE study (first 160 participants) and from over a thousand subjects provided by 6 global collaborators. A freely available public database, intended as a resource for researchers studying the immune response to SARS-CoV-2, is where the repertoires were released. Nearly every sample came with metadata listing a de-identified subject ID, COVID-19 status, age in years and sex.

The collaborating institutions used their own protocols to collect whole blood in K2EDTA tubes. For TCRbeta analysis, collaborators shipped samples in one of three forms: frozen whole blood, isolated PBMCs, or DNA extracted from either of those sample types. Deletion took 0 bases off V and 1 base off J, with a span of 7 bases between the germline ends. The CDR3 sequence holds 14 residues, the cysteine and phenylalanine included. The DNA shown is the 42-base CDR3, in frame from base 1. Taken from the germline V gene, the CDR1 and CDR2 loops are SGHTA and FQGTGA. Broader findings and caveats from the paper: Clinical and demographic metadata were provided uncurated, with the amount varying by source and participant.

This sequence originates from an elderly woman with acute or convalescent COVID-19. Sample: peripheral blood. The chain is assembled from TRBV7-3 and TRBJ2-7, with no D gene named confidently. Here is the DNA: TGTGCCAGCAGCTTAACCTCTAAATCCTACGAGCAGTACTTC. Translation gives CASSLTSKSYEQYF.